The sequence of this TCR beta chain was determined in a study of T cells in Graves' hyperthyroidism and ophthalmopathy. As for the study in general: It was at initial diagnosis, before any treatment, that peripheral blood was collected.

Uncontrolled infection, other autoimmune disease, pregnancy and lactation each barred patients from inclusion. Diagnostic decisions used clinical symptoms, serum thyroxine and TRAb, thyroid ultrasound and orbital computed tomography. PBMCs were obtained from 9.5 to 10 ml fresh peripheral blood. The CDR3 has 15 residues. Germline V gives CDR1 DFQATT, CDR2 SNEGSKA (reference sequence). Concerning this clonotype itself: Given a much more abundant clone one base away, this may be a read error.

Researchers amplified the TCR beta CDR3 regions from RNA transcripts. TCR CDR3 regions were first amplified by RT-PCR with HTBI primers. TCRdb passed the multiplex PCR reads through MiXCR, listing each CDR3 protein once. The sample lists fewer than 400,000 distinct CDR3 sequences, about 14% occurring once. What was sequenced was blood. The chain recombines TRBV20-1 with TRBJ1-5, with D tentatively TRBD1 (6 bases). This receptor was identified in a man in his fifties with Graves' ophthalmopathy. CDR3 in DNA: TGCAGTGCTCGTGGGACACCGTATAGCAATCGGCCCCAGCATTTT. Translation gives CSARGTPYSNRPQHF.